This passage covers 12 T cell receptor beta chains from one sample sequenced in a study of CXCR3-negative and CXCR3-positive naive CD8 T cells. Whole-study findings and limits: Higher TRB CDR3 hydrophobicity marked CXCR3-positive naive cells relative to CXCR3-negative naive cells.

These receptors are not linked to any known antigen. 5' RACE with UMI labels generated the TRB cDNA libraries. Using the 5' RACE reads, TCRdb records one entry per CDR3 protein without DNA. Its table records 120,000 to 150,000 distinct CDR3 sequences. The material sequenced was naive CXCR3+ CD8+ T cells from blood. Subset noted: CD45RO-CCR7+CD27+CD95- naive CD8+ T cells expressing CXCR3 (TNR3+). The receptor set was obtained from a human donor in good health. Some clones in this sample may be carry-over from other donors' samples.

The V and J genes are TRBV7-2 and TRBJ2-7; TCRdb returns TRBD2, unconfirmable since there is no DNA. CDR1 and CDR2 (germline): SGHTA, FQGNSA. This CDR3 has 14 amino acids. This CDR3 is CASSPGRGPYEQYF.

This chain links TRBV6-5 with TRBJ2-1; TCRdb's D call of TRBD2 is untestable without DNA. CDR1 is MNHEY and CDR2 is SVGAGI in the germline V gene. The CDR3 loop spans 15 amino acids. CDR3 residues: CASSRLAGGFHEQFF.

The CDR3 loop reads CSAAGGKAYTGELFF. The chain is built from TRBV29-1 and TRBJ2-2; TCRdb picks TRBD2, but there is no DNA to check that call. Germline CDR1 is SQVTM and CDR2 is ANQGSEA. The CDR3 runs to 15 residues.

The chain employs TRBV2 and TRBJ2-1. Germline values: CDR1 SNHLY, CDR2 FYNNEI. The CDR3 has 17 residues. CDR3 sequence: CASSEYLIAVSYNEQFF.

The chain employs TRBV5-1 and TRBJ2-1; as DNA is missing, the TRBD2 call by TCRdb cannot be tested. Looked up from germline, CDR1 is SGHRS and CDR2 is YFSETQ. The CDR3 length is 17 residues. The CDR3 is CASSLWLAGVSYNEQFF.

This rearrangement joins TRBV9 to TRBJ2-7; TCRdb designates TRBD2, a call that cannot be tested without DNA. Germline V CDR1 and CDR2: SGDLS, YYNGEE. This CDR3 comprises 14 residues. This CDR3 is CASSVGDGGYEQYF. The whole variable domain, remainder taken from reference TRBV9 and TRBJ2-7, is DSGVTQTPKHLITATGQRVTLRCSPRSGDLSVYWYQQSLDQGLQFLIQYYNGEERAKGNILERFSAQQFPDLHSELNLSSLELGDSALYFCASSVGDGGYEQYFGPGTRLTVT.

CDR3 loop: CSVGSLSGDSSYNEQFF. The chain is built from TRBV29-1 and TRBJ2-1; as DNA is missing, the TRBD1 call by TCRdb cannot be tested. Germline V gene sequence: CDR1 SQVTM, CDR2 ANQGSEA. CDR3 size: 17 residues.

CDR3: CAWNSESEAFF. The chain employs TRBV30 and TRBJ1-1. Germline-derived CDR1 and CDR2 are GTSNPN and SVGIG (reference sequence). The CDR3 has 11 amino acids.

This chain uses TRBV4-1 with TRBJ2-1; without DNA, the TCRdb call of TRBD2 cannot be checked. The length of the CDR3 is 14 residues. CDR1 MGHRA and CDR2 YSYEKL come from the germline V gene. CDR3 protein: CASTLGRTYNEQFF.

The V call is TRBV25-1, the J call TRBJ1-2; TCRdb gives TRBD1 as the D gene, but with no DNA this cannot be confirmed. Germline V CDR1 and CDR2: MGHDK, SYGVNS. This CDR3 spans 14 amino acids. The CDR3 region is CASGGPGHNYGYTF.

The rearrangement links TRBV25-1 to TRBJ2-3; TCRdb returns TRBD1, unconfirmable since there is no DNA. The CDR3 length is 12 residues. Germline V gene lookup returns CDR1 MGHDK and CDR2 SYGVNS. The CDR3 spells CASGGATDTQYF.

This chain links TRBV7-8 with TRBJ2-5. Germline assignment: CDR1 SGHVS and CDR2 FQNEAQ. The CDR3 totals 14 residues. CDR3 amino acids: CASSLEQGWETQYF.